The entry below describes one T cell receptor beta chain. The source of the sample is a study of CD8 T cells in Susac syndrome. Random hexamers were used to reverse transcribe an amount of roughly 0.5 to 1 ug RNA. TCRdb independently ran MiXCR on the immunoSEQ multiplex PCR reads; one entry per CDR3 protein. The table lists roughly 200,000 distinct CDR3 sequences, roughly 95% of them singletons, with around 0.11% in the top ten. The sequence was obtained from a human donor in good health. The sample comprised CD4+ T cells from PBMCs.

The DNA for the CDR3 is TGTGCCAGCAGCCCAGGGAGGGTCCCGGGTCAGTACTTC. Its protein product is CASSPGRVPGQYF. This chain links TRBV14 with TRBJ2-4; TRBD2 matches 7 bases. Germline-derived CDR1 and CDR2 are SGHDN and FVKESK. The CDR3 loop spans 13 amino acids. Losses at the gene ends were 4 bases for V and 12 bases for J; bases not matched to a gene: 9.